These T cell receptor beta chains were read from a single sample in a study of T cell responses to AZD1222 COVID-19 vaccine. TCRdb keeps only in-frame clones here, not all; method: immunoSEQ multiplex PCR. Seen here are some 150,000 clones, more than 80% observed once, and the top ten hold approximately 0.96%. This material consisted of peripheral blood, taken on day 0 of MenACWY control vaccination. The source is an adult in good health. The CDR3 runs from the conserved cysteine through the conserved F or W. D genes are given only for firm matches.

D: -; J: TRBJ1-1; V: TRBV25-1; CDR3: CASSPREDSTPEAFF
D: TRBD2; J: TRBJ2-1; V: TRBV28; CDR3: CASSPPLAGSSYNEQFF
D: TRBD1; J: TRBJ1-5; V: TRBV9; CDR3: CASSTGGRQPQHF
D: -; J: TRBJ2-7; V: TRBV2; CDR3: CASSEQGVGYEQYF
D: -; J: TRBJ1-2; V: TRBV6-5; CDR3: CASSPDGSYGYTF
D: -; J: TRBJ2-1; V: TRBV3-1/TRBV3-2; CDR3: CASSQGGALDNEQFF
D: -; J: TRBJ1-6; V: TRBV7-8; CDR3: CASSFRINLRDSPLHF
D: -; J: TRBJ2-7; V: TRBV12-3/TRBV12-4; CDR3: CASSPDPSYEQYF
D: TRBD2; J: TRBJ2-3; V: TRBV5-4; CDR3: CASSKPFSGGAGTDTQYF
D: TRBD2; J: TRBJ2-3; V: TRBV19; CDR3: CASRGGDYPGDTQYF
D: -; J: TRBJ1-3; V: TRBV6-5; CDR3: CASSYSIGSGNTIYF
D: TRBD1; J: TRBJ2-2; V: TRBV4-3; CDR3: CASSHRTGNSVGELFF
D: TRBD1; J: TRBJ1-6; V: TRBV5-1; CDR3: CASSRDRDYNSPLHF
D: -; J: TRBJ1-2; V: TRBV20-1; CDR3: CSASSGESYGYTF
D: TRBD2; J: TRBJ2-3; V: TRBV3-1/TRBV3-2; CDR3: CASSQEGLAGEPNNTDTQYF
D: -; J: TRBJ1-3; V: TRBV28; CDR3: CASSLAAGNTIYF
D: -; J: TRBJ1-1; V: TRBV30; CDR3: CAWARGRPTEAFF
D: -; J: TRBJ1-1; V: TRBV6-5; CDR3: CASSPRAGLRTEAFF
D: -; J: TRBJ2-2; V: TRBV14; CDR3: CASSQDWGAGELFF
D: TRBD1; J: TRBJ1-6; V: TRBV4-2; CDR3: CASSQPGQVNSPLHF
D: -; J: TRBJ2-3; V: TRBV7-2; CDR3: CASSFKDTQYF
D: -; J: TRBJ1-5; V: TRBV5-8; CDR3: CASVTGDGSNQPQHF
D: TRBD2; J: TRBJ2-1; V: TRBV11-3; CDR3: CASSLGQLAGAYNEQFF
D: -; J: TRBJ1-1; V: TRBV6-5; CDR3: CASSTEGRAEAFF
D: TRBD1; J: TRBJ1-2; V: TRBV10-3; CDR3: CAIRRSLTTGEDGYTF
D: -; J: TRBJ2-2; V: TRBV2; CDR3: CASSDRTGWLDTGELFF
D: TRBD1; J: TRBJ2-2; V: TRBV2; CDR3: CASSDRGLANTGELFF
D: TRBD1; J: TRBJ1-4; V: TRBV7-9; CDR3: CASRSTGVGTNEKLFF
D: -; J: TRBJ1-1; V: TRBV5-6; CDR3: CASSLIRVMNTEAFF
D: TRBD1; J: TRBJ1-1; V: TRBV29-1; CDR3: CSVERQGTEAFF
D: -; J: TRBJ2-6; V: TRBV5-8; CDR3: CASRKTASGANVLTF
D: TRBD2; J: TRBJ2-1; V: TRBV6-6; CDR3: CASRQAGGPYNEQFF
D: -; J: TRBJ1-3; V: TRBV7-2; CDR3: CASSLMIGGNTIYF
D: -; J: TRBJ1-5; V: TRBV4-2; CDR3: CASSQGNTGIINQPQHF
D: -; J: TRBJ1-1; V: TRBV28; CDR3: CASSQQLGTEAFF
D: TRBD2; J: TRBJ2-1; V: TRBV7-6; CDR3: CASSLVRGDYNEQFF